These 7 T cell receptor beta chains share one sample of origin, sequenced in a study of identical twins (dated by TCRdb to 2016 to 2017). The library was prepared using 5' RACE. The sequencer listed for this sample is Illumina HiSeq 2000. In-frame beta chains were kept once TCRdb had trimmed the public reads at Q25 with fastp and called clones with MiXCR. Identical CDR3 protein sequences are pooled into one entry, listed with their most common genes and DNA. The sample contains 450,000 or so distinct CDR3 sequences, 20% to 25% of them found a single time. The ten largest account for 2.5% to 3.5% of the sample. The sample was also reused in another study, on T cells expressing NK-cell markers.

Input material: CD4+ T cells sorted from blood. The receptor source for this set is a woman between 18 and 29 years old in good health.

The CDR3 nucleotides read TGCAGTGCTAGACTAGCGGGAGGTACAAGCGAGCAGTACTTC. This encodes CSARLAGGTSEQYF. The chain couples TRBV20-1 to TRBJ2-7; 11 positions agree with TRBD2. This CDR3 has 14 residues. V shed 2 bases and J 6 bases; nucleotides not matched to a gene: 6. Germline CDR1 DFQATT, CDR2 SNEGSKA (reference sequence).

The chain joins TRBV10-3 to TRBJ1-2, with D perhaps matching TRBD1 (6 bases). CDR3 length equals 13 residues. CDR1 is ENHRY, CDR2 SYGVKD, per germline. V shed 6 bases and J shed 5 bases, with 13 bases lying between them. CDR3: CAISSRTVYGYTF. In DNA form, the CDR3 reads TGTGCCATCAGCTCCCGGACAGTTTATGGCTACACCTTC.

This clonotype has just a few counts. V gene TRBV5-1 combines with J gene TRBJ1-1; tentatively, D is TRBD1 (5 bases). Per germline, CDR1 SGHRS and CDR2 YFSETQ. The CDR3 has 14 residues. The V end was cut by 6 bases, the J end by 0 bases, with 12 bases between. The CDR3: CASTPRGMNTEAFF. CDR3 coding DNA: TGCGCCAGCACCCCAAGGGGAATGAACACTGAAGCTTTCTTT.

A few counts support this clonotype. The chain carries TRBV12-3 or TRBV12-4 and TRBJ2-2, with D possibly being TRBD1 or TRBD2 (5 bases each). Trimming removed 3 bases from V and 11 bases from J, with 7 bases in between. The CDR3 has 11 amino acids. CDR3 amino acids: CASSLGDELFF. The CDR3 DNA follows: TGTGCCAGCAGTTTGGGGGATGAGCTGTTTTTT.

This clonotype occurred a few times. The chain employs TRBV7-9 and TRBJ2-2; the match to TRBD2 covers 10 bases. The V segment lost 4 bases and the J segment 8 bases; nucleotides outside the gene matches: 7. This CDR3 is built from 15 residues. Germline CDR1 is SEHNR and CDR2 is FQNEAQ (reference sequence). CDR3 nucleotide sequence: TGTGCCAGCAGCTCCCTAGCGGGAGTATCTGGGGAGCTGTTTTTT. It encodes CASSSLAGVSGELFF.

The chain couples TRBV29-1 to TRBJ2-1, with 9 bases identical to TRBD2. Per the germline V gene, CDR1 is SQVTM and CDR2 is ANQGSEA. CDR3 length: 14 amino acids. V shed 8 bases and J 8 bases; nucleotides not matched to a gene: 13. In DNA form, the CDR3 reads TGCAGCTCGTTAGGCGGGAGGGCGATGGATGAGCAGTTCTTC. Translating it yields CSSLGGRAMDEQFF.

This chain joins TRBV20-1 and TRBJ2-1, with 12 nucleotides matching TRBD2. The length of the CDR3 is 14 residues. Germline V gene data show CDR1 as DFQATT and CDR2 as SNEGSKA (reference sequence). Germline trimming cut 4 bases from V and 8 bases from J; bases unmatched to any gene: 6. The CDR3 DNA follows: TGCAGTGCTAATTTACTAGCGGGGGGAGATGAGCAGTTCTTC. Translation: CSANLLAGGDEQFF.